This record covers a single T cell receptor beta chain. Its antigen is unidentified. At one end, the junction sequence differs from germline, possibly due to a read error. There are 14 residues in the CDR3. Germline values: CDR1 SGHTA, CDR2 FQGNSA. In TCRdb, the 5' RACE reads were re-called with MiXCR into one record per CDR3 protein. This table holds 1.5 million to 2 million distinct CDR3 sequences, roughly a third found once. The record originates from a study of identical twins. Study-level results: The authors noted that invariant MAIT and iNKT cells could partly confound zero-insertion analyses. Models underestimated TCR alpha sharing (out-of-frame) in monozygotic twins.

Specimen: cord blood. The sequence came from a newborn girl in good health. V and J are TRBV7-2 and TRBJ2-7, with a weak D call TRBD2 (5 bases). This chain's CDR3 is CAGSLGSGTYEQYF. The CDR3 nucleotides are TGTGCCGGCAGCTTAGGAAGCGGCACCTACGAGCAGTACTTC. The full variable domain, in which reference TRBV7-2 and TRBJ2-7 provide the parts outside the CDR3, is GAGVSQSPSNKVTEKGKDVELRCDPISGHTALYWYRQSLGQGLEFLIYFQGNSAPDKSGLPSDRFSAERTGGSVSTLTIQRTQQEDSAVYLCAGSLGSGTYEQYFGPGTRLTVT.